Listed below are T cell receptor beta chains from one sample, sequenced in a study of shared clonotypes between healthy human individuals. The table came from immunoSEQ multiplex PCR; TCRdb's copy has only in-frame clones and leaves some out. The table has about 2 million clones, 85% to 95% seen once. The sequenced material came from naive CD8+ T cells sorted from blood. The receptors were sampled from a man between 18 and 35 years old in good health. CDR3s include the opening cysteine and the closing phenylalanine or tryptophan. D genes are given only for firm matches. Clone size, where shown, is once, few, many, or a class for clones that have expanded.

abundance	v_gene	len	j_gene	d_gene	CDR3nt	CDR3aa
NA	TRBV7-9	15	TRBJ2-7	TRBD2	TGTGCCAGCAGCCCCCTAGCGGGAGGCCTATACGAGCAGTACTTC	CASSPLAGGLYEQYF
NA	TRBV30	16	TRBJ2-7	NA	TGTGCCTTCCTCCCGCCCGGGGGTTATGACATGAACGAGCAGTACTTC	CAFLPPGGYDMNEQYF
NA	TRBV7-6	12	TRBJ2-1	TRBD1	TGTGCCAGCAGCCCAGGGGGCAGCGAGCAGTTCTTC	CASSPGGSEQFF
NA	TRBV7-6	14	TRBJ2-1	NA	TGTGCCAGCAGCTTACGTCAAGACTACAATGAGCAGTTCTTC	CASSLRQDYNEQFF
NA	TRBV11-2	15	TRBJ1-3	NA	TGTGCCAGCAGCTTAGATTACGGCTCTGGAAACACCATATATTTT	CASSLDYGSGNTIYF
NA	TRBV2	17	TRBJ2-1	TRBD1	TGTGCCAGCAGTGAAGTTCCGGGACAGGGTCCCTACAATGAGCAGTTCTTC	CASSEVPGQGPYNEQFF
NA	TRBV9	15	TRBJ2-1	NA	TGTGCCAGCAGCGTAGTTGGGGAATCCTACAATGAGCAGTTCTTC	CASSVVGESYNEQFF
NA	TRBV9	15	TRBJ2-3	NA	TGTGCCAGCAGCGTTCTGACTACCGGCACAGATACGCAGTATTTT	CASSVLTTGTDTQYF
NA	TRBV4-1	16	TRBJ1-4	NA	TGCGCCAGCAGCCAAGAGCCTCAGGGGCAGGCGGAAAAACTGTTTTTT	CASSQEPQGQAEKLFF
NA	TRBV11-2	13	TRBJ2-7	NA	TGTGCCAGCAGTTTGGGGGCCGCTTACGAGCAGTACTTC	CASSLGAAYEQYF
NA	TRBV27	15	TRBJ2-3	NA	TGTGCCAGCAGTCTTCTTACGGGGACCACAGATACGCAGTATTTT	CASSLLTGTTDTQYF
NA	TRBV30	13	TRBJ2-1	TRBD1	TGTGCCTGGAAAGGGACAGGTATAAATGAGCAGTTCTTC	CAWKGTGINEQFF
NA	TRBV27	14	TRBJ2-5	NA	TGTGCCAGCAGTTTTGCGCGGCCCCAAGAGACCCAGTACTTC	CASSFARPQETQYF
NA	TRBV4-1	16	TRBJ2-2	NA	TGCGCCAGCAGCCAAGATAGAGGCCTCGGCGGCGGGGAGCTGTTTTTT	CASSQDRGLGGGELFF
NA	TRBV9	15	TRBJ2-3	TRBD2	TGTGCCAGCAGCGCCAGCGGGGATCGCACAGATACGCAGTATTTT	CASSASGDRTDTQYF
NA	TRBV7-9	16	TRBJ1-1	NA	TGTGCCAGCAGCCCGGGGGCCGGGTCCCTGAACACTGAAGCTTTCTTT	CASSPGAGSLNTEAFF
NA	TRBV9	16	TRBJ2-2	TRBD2	TGTGCCAGCAGCGTAGAAGCGGGAGGGCAATCTGGGGAGCTGTTTTTT	CASSVEAGGQSGELFF
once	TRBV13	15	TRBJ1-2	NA	TGTGCCAGCAGCTTGGCCGGGGGAGCTAACTATGGCTACACCTTC	CASSLAGGANYGYTF
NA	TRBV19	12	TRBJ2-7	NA	TGTGCCAGTAGTCCTGGACCCTACGAGCAGTACTTC	CASSPGPYEQYF
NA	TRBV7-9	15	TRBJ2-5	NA	TGTGCCAGCAGCCCGGGAATAGCGGTGGGGGAGACCCAGTACTTC	CASSPGIAVGETQYF
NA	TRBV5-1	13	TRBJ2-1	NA	TGCGCCAGCAGCTTTAGGGCTACCGATGAGCAGTTCTTC	CASSFRATDEQFF
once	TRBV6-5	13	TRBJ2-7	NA	TGTGCCAGCAGTTACTCCACGACAGCTCAGCAGTACTTC	CASSYSTTAQQYF
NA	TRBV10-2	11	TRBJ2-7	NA	TGCGCCAGCAGTGAGGTGTCCGAGCAGTACTTC	CASSEVSEQYF
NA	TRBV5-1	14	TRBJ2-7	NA	TGCGCCAGCAGCGGAGCAGGGTCCTCCTACGAGCAGTACTTC	CASSGAGSSYEQYF